The present T cell receptor beta chain was sequenced within a study of blood T cells in healthy people across ages. This clonotype was detected only a few times. Then a second PCR, running roughly 7 to 11 cycles, was carried out with a sample-barcoded 5' primer and a J-beta primer mix. Every cDNA molecule bore a tag from a template-switch adaptor containing 12 random nucleotides. No fewer than 2.5 million CDR3-containing paired-end reads came from each sample. TCRdb independently ran MiXCR on the 5' RACE reads; one entry per CDR3 protein. The profile covers over 1,500,000 distinct CDR3 sequences, with roughly two fifths appearing a single time and roughly 23% taken by the ten largest. The sequencing sample was made of blood. This TCR derives from a human donor in good health.

Here the CDR3 reads CASSFVTYNEQFF. CDR3 bases: TGTGCCAGCAGTTTTGTAACCTACAATGAGCAGTTCTTC. V is TRBV12-3 or TRBV12-4 and J is TRBJ2-1; D unclear. With 3 bases removed from V and 2 bases from J, the gap between germline ends came to 5 bases. This CDR3 contains 13 residues.